The entry that follows covers one T cell receptor (beta chain) sequence. Its antigen is not known. The V gene end was trimmed by 3 bases and the J gene end by 4 bases; junction bases not matched to a gene: 7. This CDR3 has 16 residues. From germline, CDR1 is MNHNS and CDR2 SASEGT. This sample is part of a study of cytomegalovirus exposure and HLA in healthy donors. Points from the study as a whole: In vitro testing confirmed a few CMV-associated chains as specific for CMV antigens. Associated with cytomegalovirus, according to the listing, were about 160 TCR beta chains.

Assay: immunoSEQ multiplex PCR; the TCRdb copy retains only in-frame clones and omits some. The table lists 200,000 or so clones, 84% of them singletons, with 13% in the top ten. The chain recombines TRBV6-1 with TRBJ2-2; 8 bases agree with TRBD2. This TCR derives from a woman aged 25-40 years in good health and CMV-seropositive. Sequenced material: PBMCs. CDR3 in amino acids: CASSESGSWVTGELFF. The CDR3, as DNA: TGTGCCAGCAGTGAGAGCGGGAGCTGGGTCACCGGGGAGCTGTTTTTT.